These 26 T cell receptor beta chains came from one sample sequenced in a study of blood T cell repertoires in COVID-19. Method: immunoSEQ multiplex PCR; TCRdb's copy keeps in-frame clones and lacks some. The table includes approximately 250,000 clones, approximately 86% detected once. Source material: peripheral blood. Receptor source: a woman in her sixties who had recovered from COVID-19.

This clone has a handful of counts. The limits of the CDR3 on the DNA are not certain, so only TCRdb's listed CDR3 is given. This chain's CDR3 is CASSKAFWGQGNLDTEAFF. This rearrangement joins TRBV21-1 to TRBJ1-1; TRBD1 is taken as the D call from the table, unchecked against the DNA. TRBV21-1 constitutes a pseudogene. The CDR3 length equals 19 residues, ends included.

The J gene is TRBJ1-2, the V gene TRBV6-5, with D possibly TRBD1 on 5 matching bases. The CDR3 runs 13 residues. The ends were cut back, 0 bases at V and 6 bases at J, with 8 bases in the middle. The germline gives CDR1 MNHEY, CDR2 SVGAGI. The CDR3 coding sequence is TGTGCCAGCAGTTACTCTCAGGGAAATGGCTACACCTTC. Translated, it gives CASSYSQGNGYTF.

The V call is TRBV15, the J call TRBJ2-3, with 12 bases fitting TRBD2. Germline trimming cut 3 bases from V and 8 bases from J; bases unmatched to any gene: 12. The CDR3 extends over 17 amino acids. The germline V gene has CDR1 LNHNV and CDR2 YYDKDF (reference sequence). The CDR3 region is CATSRRASGGAAATQYF. The CDR3 DNA reads TGTGCCACCAGCAGGAGGGCTAGCGGGGGGGCAGCGGCTACGCAGTATTTT.

The CDR3 here is CASSHVRNTGELFF. In nucleotides, the CDR3 is TGCGCCAGCAGCCACGTTAGGAACACCGGGGAGCTGTTTTTT. The chain links TRBV4-3 to TRBJ2-2; D ambiguous. CDR3 length: 14 amino acids. The germline gives CDR1 LGHNA, CDR2 YSLEER. V lost 3 bases and J lost 1, with 6 bases in between.

This chain joins TRBV6-6 and TRBJ1-2; 11 bases align to TRBD1. V lost 8 bases to trimming and J lost 1 base; unmatched junction nucleotides: 9. The germline V gene has CDR1 MNHNY and CDR2 SVGAGI (reference sequence). This CDR3 contains 16 residues. Here the CDR3 reads CASHRTGGLINYGYTF. CDR3 nucleotides: TGTGCCAGCCATAGGACAGGGGGCCTCATTAACTATGGCTACACCTTC.

This rearrangement joins TRBV5-4 to TRBJ1-1; D gene unclear. V lost 0 bases and J 5 bases, leaving 8 bases between the germline ends. Germline CDR1 reads SGHNT; CDR2 reads YYREEE (reference sequence). This CDR3 spans 13 amino acids. This chain's CDR3 is CASSLAPETEAFF. CDR3 DNA sequence: TGTGCCAGCAGCTTGGCGCCAGAAACTGAAGCTTTCTTT.

V usage is TRBV28 and J usage is TRBJ1-1; a possible D gene is TRBD1 (5 bases). Germline V CDR1 and CDR2: MDHEN, SYDVKM. With 6 bases removed from V and 4 bases from J, the gap between germline ends came to 21 bases. This CDR3 has 16 amino acids. CDR3 protein: CASSSSGTPTGTEAFF. CDR3 DNA: TGTGCCAGCAGCTCCAGCGGGACCCCTACGGGCACTGAAGCTTTCTTT.

The chain has TRBV2 and TRBJ2-5; maybe TRBD2 (5 bases). There are 15 residues in the CDR3. V lost 10 bases and J 1 base, leaving 19 bases between the germline ends. Germline CDR1 is SNHLY and CDR2 is FYNNEI. The CDR3 spells CATTRDYTLQETQYF. CDR3 DNA sequence: TGTGCCACCACTAGAGACTACACCCTCCAAGAGACCCAGTACTTC.

The chain is built from TRBV4-1 and TRBJ2-3; 8 nucleotides line up with TRBD2. Germline V lookup: CDR1 MGHRA, CDR2 YSYEKL. With 4 bases clipped from V and 4 bases from J, the junction kept 19 bases outside the gene matches. The CDR3 covers 19 residues. This chain's CDR3 is CASSRLINPGLGSADTQYF. CDR3 nucleotide sequence: TGCGCCAGCAGCCGCCTAATTAATCCGGGACTAGGTAGCGCAGATACGCAGTATTTT.

Comments on this clone: The sample holds other DNA sequences that translate to the same CDR3. The chain carries TRBV11-1 and TRBJ1-1; D possibly corresponds to TRBD1 (6 bases). V was pared by 3 bases and J by 1 base, with 9 bases between. Germline V gene data show CDR1 as SGHAT and CDR2 as FQDESV (reference sequence). This CDR3 contains 14 residues. As DNA, the CDR3 is TGTGCCAGCAGCTTGGACAGAACGAACACTGAAGCTTTCTTT. It codes for CASSLDRTNTEAFF.

J is TRBJ1-1 and V is TRBV27, with D unclear. Germline loops: CDR1 MNHEY, CDR2 SMNVEV (reference sequence). V lost 5 bases and J 2 bases, leaving 6 bases between the germline ends. This CDR3 region has 12 residues. CDR3 in DNA: TGTGCCAGCAGTAGAGAAAACACTGAAGCTTTCTTT. Its translation is CASSRENTEAFF.

The chain is built from TRBV7-8 and TRBJ1-3; no firm D call. Trimming took off 5 bases at V and 2 bases at J, with 16 bases between the two ends. Germline V gene data show CDR1 as SGHVS and CDR2 as FQNEAQ. There are 16 residues in the CDR3. CDR3 in amino acids: CASSIGPFGAGNTIYF. The DNA of the CDR3 is TGTGCCAGCAGCATAGGCCCGTTCGGGGCTGGAAACACCATATATTTT.

The table lists this clone with a count of one. The rearrangement links TRBV18 to TRBJ1-2; possibly TRBD1 for D (6 bases). The CDR3 is 17 residues long. Germline loops: CDR1 KGHSH, CDR2 LQKENI. Trimming shortened V by 4 bases and J by 13 bases, and 31 bases separated the two germline ends. The CDR3 DNA reads as TGTGCCAGCTCACTATACTCGTATGGGAACAGGGCCTATAGTACCACCTTC. This translates into CASSLYSYGNRAYSTTF.

This clone was detected once. The rearrangement uses TRBV9 and TRBJ1-2; maybe TRBD1 (5 bases). The CDR3 spans 14 residues. V was pared by 0 bases and J by 2 bases, with 8 bases between. The germline V gene has CDR1 SGDLS and CDR2 YYNGEE. The CDR3 DNA is TGTGCCAGCAGCGTAGACGGGGGAAACTATGGCTACACCTTC. Translated: CASSVDGGNYGYTF.

The rearrangement uses TRBV9 and TRBJ1-5; the D is unclear. This CDR3 contains 14 residues. The germline CDR1 and CDR2 sequences are SGDLS and YYNGEE. Trimming took 2 bases from V and 0 from J, leaving 6 bases between them. This CDR3 is CASSVSTSNQPQHF. The CDR3, as DNA: TGTGCCAGCAGCGTTAGTACTAGCAATCAGCCCCAGCATTTT.

J is TRBJ2-3 and V is TRBV28; a possible D gene is TRBD2 (5 bases). Trimming removed 3 bases from V and 3 bases from J, with 19 bases in between. CDR1 and CDR2 from the germline V gene are MDHEN and SYDVKM. This CDR3 has 17 residues. This CDR3 reads CASSLWRRLDLTDTQYF. In DNA form, the CDR3 reads TGTGCCAGCAGTTTGTGGCGGCGCCTGGACTTAACAGATACGCAGTATTTT.

The chain recombines TRBV9 with TRBJ2-3, with TRBD2 matching over 10 bases. Germline trimming cut 4 bases from V and 5 bases from J; bases unmatched to any gene: 7. The CDR3 has 15 residues. Germline CDR1 is SGDLS and CDR2 is YYNGEE. For the CDR3, the DNA is TGTGCCAGCAGCCCAGGAGGGACTAGCGTAGATACGCAGTATTTT. This translates into CASSPGGTSVDTQYF.

The rearrangement uses TRBV7-8 and TRBJ1-4; a possible D gene is TRBD1 (6 bases). The germline V gene has CDR1 SGHVS and CDR2 FQNEAQ. This CDR3 comprises 16 residues. V dropped 4 bases and J dropped 3 bases, with 15 bases sitting between them. In DNA, the CDR3 is TGTGCCAGCAGCTCTCGCCGGGACACACCTAATGAAAAACTGTTTTTT. Amino acids: CASSSRRDTPNEKLFF.

The chain joins TRBV7-2 to TRBJ1-1; no reliable D call. CDR1 is SGHTA and CDR2 is FQGNSA in the germline V gene. The CDR3 length is 13 residues. V shed 3 bases and J shed 0 bases, with 5 bases lying between them. The CDR3 nucleotides read TGTGCCAGCAGCTTCAGTATGAACACTGAAGCTTTCTTT. Its translation: CASSFSMNTEAFF.

This chain links TRBV6-1 with TRBJ2-3, with D unclear. There are 12 residues in the CDR3. CDR1 MNHNS and CDR2 SASEGT come from the germline V gene. The ends were cut back, 5 bases at V and 6 bases at J, with 9 bases in the middle. CDR3 loop: CASSNARDTQYF. DNA of the CDR3: TGTGCCAGCAGTAACGCCCGGGATACGCAGTATTTT.

Only one count was recorded for this clone. As DNA, the CDR3 is TGTGCCATCAGCGGAGCGGGGGGAAGCACAGATACGCAGTATTTT. This encodes CAISGAGGSTDTQYF. V and J are TRBV10-3 and TRBJ2-3, with 9 bases that match TRBD2. This CDR3 has 15 residues. Unmatched junction bases numbered 4, after V lost 6 bases and J lost 0 bases. Germline V gives CDR1 ENHRY, CDR2 SYGVKD.

CDR3 sequence (DNA): TGTGCCAGCAGCCAAGATTCTCGTCGAGGGAAGCAGTACTTC. This gives the protein CASSQDSRRGKQYF. J is TRBJ2-7 and V is TRBV14; D might be TRBD2 (5 bases). CDR1 SGHDN and CDR2 FVKESK come from the germline V gene. This CDR3 has 14 amino acids. V gave up 0 bases and J gave up 8 bases, with 14 bases separating them. The variable domain in full, with the rest retrieved from reference TRBV14 and TRBJ2-7, is EAGVTQFPSHSVIEKGQTVTLRCDPISGHDNLYWYRRVMGKEIKFLLHFVKESKQDESGMPNNRFLAERTGGTYSTLKVQPAELEDSGVYFCASSQDSRRGKQYFGPGTRLTVT.

The chain has TRBV7-2 and TRBJ1-2, with 8 bases lining up with TRBD1. J lost 4 bases, V lost 4 bases, and 5 bases had no gene match. Germline V lookup: CDR1 SGHTA, CDR2 FQGNSA. This CDR3 has 14 residues. The CDR3 loop is CASSSDRDAYGYTF. DNA for the CDR3: TGTGCCAGCAGCTCGGACAGGGACGCCTATGGCTACACCTTC.

V is TRBV5-1 and J is TRBJ1-3; no definite D call. There are 16 residues in the CDR3. The V gene lost 1 base and the J gene lost 1 base, with 12 bases spanning the gap. Per germline, CDR1 SGHRS and CDR2 YFSETQ. CDR3 DNA: TGCGCCAGCAGCTTGAACGACTTAAGGTCTGGAAACACCATATATTTT. It translates to CASSLNDLRSGNTIYF.

J is TRBJ1-3 and V is TRBV12-3 or TRBV12-4; no reliable D call. The germline V and J ends were trimmed by 7 bases and 8 bases, with 9 bases remaining between them. This CDR3 contains 11 residues. CDR3: CASTLRDTIYF. In nucleotides, the CDR3 is TGTGCCAGCACCCTTCGGGACACCATATATTTT.

V is TRBV6-5 and J is TRBJ1-6; TRBD1 aligns across 8 bases. The CDR3 sequence is 16 residues long. Germline CDR1 is MNHEY and CDR2 is SVGAGI. V was clipped by 3 bases and J by 7 bases; unmatched bases: 8. The CDR3 nucleotides are TGTGCCAGCAGTTATTTGACAGGGGCCCGGAATTCACCCCTCCACTTT. It specifies CASSYLTGARNSPLHF.